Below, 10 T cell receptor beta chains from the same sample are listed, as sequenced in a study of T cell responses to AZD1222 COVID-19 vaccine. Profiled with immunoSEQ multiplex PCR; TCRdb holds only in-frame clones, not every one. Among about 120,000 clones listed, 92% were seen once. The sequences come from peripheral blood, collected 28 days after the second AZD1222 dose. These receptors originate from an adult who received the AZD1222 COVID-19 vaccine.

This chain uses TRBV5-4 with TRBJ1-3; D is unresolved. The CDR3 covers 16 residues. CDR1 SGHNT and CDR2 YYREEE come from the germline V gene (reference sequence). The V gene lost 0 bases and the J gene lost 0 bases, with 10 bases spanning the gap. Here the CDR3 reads CASSLGQSFSGNTIYF. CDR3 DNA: TGTGCCAGCAGCTTGGGGCAGTCTTTCTCTGGAAACACCATATATTTT.

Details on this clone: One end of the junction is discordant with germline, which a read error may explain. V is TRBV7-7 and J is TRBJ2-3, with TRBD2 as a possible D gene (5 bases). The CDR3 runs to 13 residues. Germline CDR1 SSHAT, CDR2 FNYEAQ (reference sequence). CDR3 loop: CASSLWESDTQYF. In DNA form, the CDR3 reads TGTGCTAGCAGCTTATGGGAGTCAGATACGCAGTATTTT.

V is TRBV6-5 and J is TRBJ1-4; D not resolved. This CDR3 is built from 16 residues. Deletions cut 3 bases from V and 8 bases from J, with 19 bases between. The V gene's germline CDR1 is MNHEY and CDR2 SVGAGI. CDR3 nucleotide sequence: TGTGCCAGCAGTTATTCCCTTTCGCGGGGATGGGAAAAACTGTTTTTT. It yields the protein CASSYSLSRGWEKLFF.

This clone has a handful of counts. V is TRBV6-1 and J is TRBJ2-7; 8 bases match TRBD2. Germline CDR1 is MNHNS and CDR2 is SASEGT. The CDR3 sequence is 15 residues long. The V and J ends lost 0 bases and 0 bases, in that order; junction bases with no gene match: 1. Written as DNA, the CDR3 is TGTGCCAGCAGTGAAGCGAGCGGGAGCTCCTACGAGCAGTACTTC. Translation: CASSEASGSSYEQYF.

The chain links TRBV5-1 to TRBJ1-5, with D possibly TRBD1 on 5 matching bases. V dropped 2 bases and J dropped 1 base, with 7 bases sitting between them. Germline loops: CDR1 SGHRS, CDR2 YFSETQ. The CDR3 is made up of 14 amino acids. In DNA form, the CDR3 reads TGCGCCAGCAGCTTCGGGGGGAGCAATCAGCCCCAGCATTTT. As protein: CASSFGGSNQPQHF.

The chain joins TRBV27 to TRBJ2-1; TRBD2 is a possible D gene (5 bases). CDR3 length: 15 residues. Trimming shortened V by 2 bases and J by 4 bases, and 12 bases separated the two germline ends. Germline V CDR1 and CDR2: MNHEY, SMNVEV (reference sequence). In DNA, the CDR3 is TGTGCCAGCAGTTTAGTCGGGGTGAGATACAATGAGCAGTTCTTC. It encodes CASSLVGVRYNEQFF.

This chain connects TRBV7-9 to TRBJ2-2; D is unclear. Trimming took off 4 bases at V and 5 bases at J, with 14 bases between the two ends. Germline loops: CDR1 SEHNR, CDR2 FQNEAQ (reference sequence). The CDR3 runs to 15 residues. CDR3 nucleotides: TGTGCCAGCAGCTCTTACCGATTGGGGACCGGGGAGCTGTTTTTT. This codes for CASSSYRLGTGELFF.

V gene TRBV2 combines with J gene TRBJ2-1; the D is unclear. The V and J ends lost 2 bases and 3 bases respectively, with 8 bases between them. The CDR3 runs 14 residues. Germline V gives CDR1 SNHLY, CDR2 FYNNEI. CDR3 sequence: CASSERWVYNEQFF. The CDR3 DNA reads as TGTGCCAGCAGTGAAAGGTGGGTCTACAATGAGCAGTTCTTC.

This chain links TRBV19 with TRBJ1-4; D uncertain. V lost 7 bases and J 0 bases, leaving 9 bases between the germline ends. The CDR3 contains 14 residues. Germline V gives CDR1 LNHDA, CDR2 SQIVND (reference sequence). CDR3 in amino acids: CASNERPTNEKLFF. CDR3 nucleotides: TGTGCCAGTAATGAGCGGCCAACTAATGAAAAACTGTTTTTT.

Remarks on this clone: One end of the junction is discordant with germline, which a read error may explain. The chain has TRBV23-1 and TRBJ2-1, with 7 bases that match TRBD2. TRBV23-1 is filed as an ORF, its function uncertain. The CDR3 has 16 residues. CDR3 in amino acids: CASSHPLRRDYKEQFF. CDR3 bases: TGCGCCAGCAGTCATCCCTTAAGACGGGACTACAAAGAGCAGTTCTTC.